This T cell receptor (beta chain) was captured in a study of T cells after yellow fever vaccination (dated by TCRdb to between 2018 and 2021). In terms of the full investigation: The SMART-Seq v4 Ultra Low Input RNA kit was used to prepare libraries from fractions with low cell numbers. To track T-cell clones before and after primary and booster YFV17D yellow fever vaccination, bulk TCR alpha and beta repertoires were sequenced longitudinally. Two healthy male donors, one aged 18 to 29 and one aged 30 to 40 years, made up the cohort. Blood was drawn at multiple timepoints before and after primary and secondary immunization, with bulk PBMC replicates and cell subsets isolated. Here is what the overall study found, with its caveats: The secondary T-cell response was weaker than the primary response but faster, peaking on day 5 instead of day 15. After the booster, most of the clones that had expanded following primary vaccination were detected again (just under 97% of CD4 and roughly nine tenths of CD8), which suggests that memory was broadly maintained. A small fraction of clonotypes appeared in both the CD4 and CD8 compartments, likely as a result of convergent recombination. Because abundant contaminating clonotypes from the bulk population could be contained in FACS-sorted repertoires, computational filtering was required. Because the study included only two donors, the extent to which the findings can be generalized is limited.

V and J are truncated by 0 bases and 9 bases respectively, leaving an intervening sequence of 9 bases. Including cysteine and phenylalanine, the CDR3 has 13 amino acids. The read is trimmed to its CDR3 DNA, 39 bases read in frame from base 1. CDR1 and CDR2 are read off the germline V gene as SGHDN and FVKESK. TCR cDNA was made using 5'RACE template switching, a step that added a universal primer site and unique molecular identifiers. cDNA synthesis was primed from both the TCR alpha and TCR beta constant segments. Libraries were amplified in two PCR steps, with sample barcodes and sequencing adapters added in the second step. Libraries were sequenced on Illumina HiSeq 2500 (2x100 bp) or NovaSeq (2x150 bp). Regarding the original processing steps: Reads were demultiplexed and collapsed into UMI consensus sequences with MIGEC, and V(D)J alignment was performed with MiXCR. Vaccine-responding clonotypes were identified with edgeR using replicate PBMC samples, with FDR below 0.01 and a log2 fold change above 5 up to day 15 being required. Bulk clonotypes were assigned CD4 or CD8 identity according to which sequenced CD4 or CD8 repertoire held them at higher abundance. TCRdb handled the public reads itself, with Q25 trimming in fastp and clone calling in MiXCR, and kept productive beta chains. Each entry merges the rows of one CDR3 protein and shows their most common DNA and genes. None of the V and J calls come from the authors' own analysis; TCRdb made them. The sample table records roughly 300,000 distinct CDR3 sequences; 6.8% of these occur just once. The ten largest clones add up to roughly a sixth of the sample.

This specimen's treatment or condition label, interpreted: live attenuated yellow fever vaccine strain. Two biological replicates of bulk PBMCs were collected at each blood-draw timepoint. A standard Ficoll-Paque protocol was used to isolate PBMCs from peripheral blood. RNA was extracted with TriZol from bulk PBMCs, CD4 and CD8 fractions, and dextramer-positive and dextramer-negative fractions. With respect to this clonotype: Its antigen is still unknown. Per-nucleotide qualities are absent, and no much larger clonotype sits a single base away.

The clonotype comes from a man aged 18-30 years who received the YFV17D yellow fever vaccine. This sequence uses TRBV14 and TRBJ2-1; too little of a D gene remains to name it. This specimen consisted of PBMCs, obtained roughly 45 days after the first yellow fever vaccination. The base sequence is TGTGCCAGCAGCCAAGAGGATAGGGTTGAGCAGTTCTTC. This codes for CASSQEDRVEQFF.